One and the same sample provided the 8 T cell receptor beta chains below, sequenced in a study of cytomegalovirus exposure and HLA in healthy donors. PCR primers comprised 60 Vbeta and 13 Jbeta primers. Profiled with immunoSEQ multiplex PCR; TCRdb holds only in-frame clones, not every one. This sample's table has 130,000 to 150,000 clones. The sample comprised PBMCs. Every receptor here comes from a male donor in good health and CMV-seronegative.

The CDR3 reads CSGGTAYEQYF. CDR3 sequence (DNA): TGCAGCGGTGGGACAGCTTACGAGCAGTACTTC. The chain carries TRBV29-1 and TRBJ2-7; 7 bases match TRBD1. CDR3 length equals 11 residues. J lost 4 bases, V lost 7 bases, and 4 bases had no gene match. CDR1 and CDR2 from the germline V gene are SQVTM and ANQGSEA.

The CDR3 spells CAWSVPTVNTEAFF. Written as DNA, the CDR3 is TGTGCCTGGAGTGTACCGACAGTGAACACTGAAGCTTTCTTT. The chain carries TRBV30 and TRBJ1-1, with a tentative D call TRBD1 (5 bases). Germline assignment: CDR1 GTSNPN and CDR2 SVGIG (reference sequence). The V gene lost 0 bases and the J gene lost 0 bases, with 8 bases spanning the gap. The CDR3 has 14 amino acids.

V usage is TRBV10-2 and J usage is TRBJ1-6; 10 nucleotides line up with TRBD1. Unmatched junction bases numbered 6, after V lost 7 bases and J lost 3 bases. In germline, CDR1 is WSHSY, CDR2 SAAADI. CDR3 length equals 16 residues. The CDR3 loop reads CASTPGQGNYNSPLHF. The CDR3 nucleotides are TGCGCCAGCACTCCGGGACAGGGGAACTATAATTCACCCCTCCACTTT.

V and J are TRBV19 and TRBJ1-2; 10 bases line up with TRBD1. V was clipped by 5 bases and J by 12 bases; unmatched bases: 12. Germline values: CDR1 LNHDA, CDR2 SQIVND (reference sequence). The length of the CDR3 is 14 residues. The CDR3 region has the DNA TGTGCCAGTAGTGGGGGACAGGGGCCGACTCCCCACACCTTC. It translates to CASSGGQGPTPHTF.

The gene calls are TRBV6-1 and TRBJ2-1; perhaps TRBD1 as D (7 bases). CDR1 is MNHNS, CDR2 SASEGT, per germline. The CDR3 runs to 15 residues. The ends were cut back, 5 bases at V and 7 bases at J, with 18 bases in the middle. The CDR3 sequence: CASSLEGAMGNEQFF. The CDR3 DNA is TGTGCCAGCAGTCTGGAGGGGGCTATGGGGAATGAGCAGTTCTTC.

This chain uses TRBV6-6 with TRBJ2-2; TRBD1 matches at 9 bases. This CDR3 has 16 residues. In germline, CDR1 is MNHNY, CDR2 SVGAGI (reference sequence). V shed 4 bases, J shed 5 bases, and the junction held 8 bases outside the gene matches. The CDR3 spells CASSSSGTGWTGELFF. The CDR3 DNA follows: TGTGCCAGCAGTTCGTCTGGGACAGGGTGGACCGGGGAGCTGTTTTTT.

The gene calls are TRBV7-9 and TRBJ2-1; unclear D gene. V was shortened by 4 bases and J by 7 bases, with 11 bases between the two germline ends. The germline V gene has CDR1 SEHNR and CDR2 FQNEAQ (reference sequence). The CDR3 extends over 13 amino acids. CDR3 DNA sequence: TGTGCCAGCAGCTCGACCGAGGAGAATGAGCAGTTCTTC. Translated: CASSSTEENEQFF.

V gene TRBV7-9 combines with J gene TRBJ2-7; the D is unclear. In germline, CDR1 is SEHNR, CDR2 FQNEAQ (reference sequence). Trimming pared 3 bases from V and 6 bases from J, leaving 12 bases between. The CDR3 extends over 13 amino acids. CDR3 in DNA: TGTGCCAGCAGCTTTTACCGGTCTGGCGAGCAGTACTTC. It yields the protein CASSFYRSGEQYF. Complete variable domain (other parts from reference TRBV7-9 and TRBJ2-7): DTGVSQNPRHKITKRGQNVTFRCDPISEHNRLYWYRQTLGQGPEFLTYFQNEAQLEKSRLLSDRFSAERPKGSFSTLEIQRTEQGDSAMYLCASSFYRSGEQYFGPGTRLTVT.